The present T cell receptor beta chain was sequenced within a study of lymphopenia after photon versus proton radiotherapy. Regarding this clone: Antigen unknown.

Looked up from germline, CDR1 is SGHDT and CDR2 is YYEEEE. Trimming removed 0 bases from V and 0 bases from J; junction bases left unmatched: 3. This CDR3 spans 16 amino acids. Regarding the study as a whole: Better survival with proton therapy was suggested as possible, not demonstrated. Oligoclonal CD8+ Temra expansion after nadir drove photon patients' diversity drop.

Only in-frame clones appear in the TCRdb table, and some are missing; sequencing was by immunoSEQ multiplex PCR. The sample comprises under 30,000 clones, roughly 86% of which are singletons, and around 46% rests with the top ten. This rearrangement joins TRBV5-6 to TRBJ1-3, with TRBD1 matching over 7 bases. The sample was peripheral blood, taken from a patient treated with proton-based radiotherapy. This TCR came from a woman aged 60-75 years with cholangiocarcinoma. Some clones in this sample may be carry-over from other donors' samples. The CDR3 loop reads CASSLADRDSGNTIYF. The CDR3 nucleotides read TGTGCCAGCAGCTTGGCCGACAGGGACTCTGGAAACACCATATATTTT.